This TCR beta chain was retrieved from a study of shared clonotypes between healthy human individuals. Those who donated were healthy HIV-negative adults, with no recent acute infections or vaccinations reported. The protocol was immunoSEQ multiplex PCR, while the TCRdb copy is restricted to in-frame clones and leaves out a portion. The data show about 2.4 million clones, under 95% seen once. Comments on this clone: Its antigen is undetermined.

This CDR3 region has 14 residues. The V and J ends lost 0 bases and 3 bases respectively, with 10 bases between them. Germline CDR1 SGHRS, CDR2 YFSETQ. Study-level points and caveats: When naive CD4 clonotypes were compared across a few donors, about 4.8% were shared.

The rearrangement links TRBV5-1 to TRBJ2-7, with D possibly matching TRBD2 (5 bases). Sequencing used naive CD4+ T cells from PBMCs. Subset described: CD45RA+ positively selected. The source is a man in his late teens or twenties in good health. Some clones in this sample may be carry-over from other donors' samples. As DNA, the CDR3 is TGCGCCAGCAGCTTGGGGAGCGGAGGCTACGAGCAGTACTTC. Residues: CASSLGSGGYEQYF.